The clone carrying this T cell receptor (beta chain) appeared a single time. Its antigen is not identified. Described treatment: approximately 10-day PBMC culture with coronavirus spike peptide pools or control peptides (ViraFEST assay). ViraFEST grew antigen-specific T cells using peptide pools, then sequenced TCRs. This entry belongs to a study of vaccination and CD4 T cells after COVID-19. The wider study: Six male and four female convalescents took part, two of them Hispanic. Median time from COVID diagnosis to post-COVID sampling was over 85 days (35 to 161). Cultures that served as controls received a CEFX pool, an HIV-1 Nef pool, or no peptide.

Germline CDR1 SGHRS, CDR2 YFSETQ. Germline trimming cut 5 bases from V and 2 bases from J; bases unmatched to any gene: 8. The CDR3 contains 16 residues. Researchers used the Oncomine TCR Beta short-read assay to sequence DNA from cultured CD4+ T cells. TCRdb reprocessed the PCR reads via MiXCR and lists one record per CDR3 protein. The sample contains over 14,000 distinct CDR3 sequences, just under 30% of which appear only once. The input for sequencing was CD4+ T cells from blood, cultured in vitro, taken before SARS-CoV-2 vaccination. The sequence was obtained from a human donor who received a COVID-19 vaccine. The chain is built from TRBV5-1 and TRBJ2-5; 11 positions match TRBD2. In nucleotides, the CDR3 is TGCGCCAGCAGACGGCTAGCGGGGGGAACACAAGAGACCCAGTACTTC. It specifies CASRRLAGGTQETQYF.